These T cell receptor beta chains were read from a single sample in a study of blood T cell repertoires in COVID-19. Produced via immunoSEQ multiplex PCR; TCRdb's table is partial and in-frame only. Among 40,000 to 50,000 clones, about 86% were seen once, and the ten largest hold over 2.5%. The sequenced material came from peripheral blood. These receptors were taken from a woman over 75 with acute or convalescent COVID-19. Each CDR3 is given with its conserved first and last residue. A D gene is named only where the DNA matches it firmly. Not every row has a clone size; where given, it reads once, few, many or a size class.

size,J,V,D,DNA,CDR3
-,TRBJ1-2,TRBV9,TRBD1,TGTGCCAGCAGCGTAGAAGGGGGCGTATATGGCTACACCTTC,CASSVEGGVYGYTF
-,TRBJ2-7,TRBV15,-,TGTGCCACCAGCAGAGATCGTGGAGGAGGTTACGAGCAGTACTTC,CATSRDRGGGYEQYF
-,TRBJ1-5,TRBV5-1,-,TGCGCCAGCAGCTTGGGAGGGTCGGGCAATCAGCCCCAGCATTTT,CASSLGGSGNQPQHF
few,TRBJ1-2,TRBV5-4,-,TGTGCCAGCTCCAGCAGGGACTATGGCTACACCTTC,CASSSRDYGYTF
-,TRBJ2-7,TRBV5-6,-,TGTGCCAGCAGCTTTGGTGCCGGCTACGAGCAGTACTTC,CASSFGAGYEQYF
-,TRBJ1-2,TRBV6-5,-,TGTGCCAGCAGCACTCGGTTTCATGGCTACACCTTC,CASSTRFHGYTF
-,TRBJ1-6,TRBV15,-,TGTGCCACCAGCAGAGATTCGGCCGGGGAAGGGTCACCCCTCCACTTT,CATSRDSAGEGSPLHF
few,TRBJ2-3,TRBV1,-,TGCACCAGCAGCCGGATCTCAAGCGGGGGAGGATCTTTGGATACGCAGTATTTT,CTSSRISSGGGSLDTQYF
-,TRBJ2-5,TRBV30,TRBD2,TGTGCCTGGAGCCCCGGACTAGCCGCAGAGACCCAGTACTTC,CAWSPGLAAETQYF
once,TRBJ2-1,TRBV2,-,TGTGCCTCCGCGTCGGGGGTGGTCAATGAGCAGTTCTTC,CASASGVVNEQFF
-,TRBJ2-7,TRBV6-5,-,TGTGCCGCCGGTCCGTTCCGCTACGAGCAGTACTTC,CAAGPFRYEQYF
-,TRBJ2-7,TRBV12-3/TRBV12-4,-,TGTGCCAGCTTACAGGGGGGGCGGTACGAGCAGTACTTC,CASLQGGRYEQYF
-,TRBJ1-3,TRBV6-1,-,TGTGCTTCCTTCTCTGGAAACACCATATATTTT,CASFSGNTIYF
-,TRBJ2-1,TRBV11-3,TRBD2,TGTGCCAGCAGCCCCGGGACTAGCGGCCACAATGAGCAGTTCTTC,CASSPGTSGHNEQFF
-,TRBJ2-1,TRBV2,-,TGTGCCAGCAGTTCGACCCGAGGTGAGCAGTTCTTC,CASSSTRGEQFF
-,TRBJ2-7,TRBV6-6,-,TGTGCCAGCAGTTATGGCGGCCAAACCTACGAGCAGTACTTC,CASSYGGQTYEQYF
-,TRBJ1-1,TRBV11-2,-,TGTGCCAGCAGCTCGGGACACCCGAACACTGAAGCTTTCTTT,CASSSGHPNTEAFF
-,TRBJ1-3,TRBV6-1,TRBD1,TGTGCCAGCAGTGAAGCTGTTTGGGGGACAGCTGGAAACACCATATATTTT,CASSEAVWGTAGNTIYF
-,TRBJ1-1,TRBV29-1,-,TGCAGCGTCCGCAACAACCCAGGGGCTGAAGCTTTCTTT,CSVRNNPGAEAFF
-,TRBJ1-1,TRBV11-2,-,TGTGCCAGCAGCCTCTCTGGGGGAGGAACTGAAGCTTTCTTT,CASSLSGGGTEAFF
medium-sized,TRBJ2-1,TRBV7-6,TRBD1,TGTGCCAGCATCAACCCGGGACAGGGCTGGAATGAGCAGTTCTTC,CASINPGQGWNEQFF
-,TRBJ2-5,TRBV5-6,-,TGTGCCAGCAGCTTCTACAGCGGCCAAGAGACCCAGTACTTC,CASSFYSGQETQYF
-,TRBJ1-3,TRBV19,-,TGTGCCAGTAGTATAGAGGGCCCGAGCTCTGGAAACACCATATATTTT,CASSIEGPSSGNTIYF
-,TRBJ1-5,TRBV3-1/TRBV3-2,-,TGTGCCAGCAGCCAAGGACAGGGCAATCAGCCCCAGCATTTT,CASSQGQGNQPQHF
-,TRBJ1-1,TRBV6-5,-,TGTGCCAGCAGTTACGCAGGGAGGGTCACTGAAGCTTTCTTT,CASSYAGRVTEAFF
-,TRBJ1-1,TRBV6-5,-,TGTGCCAGCAGTTACCCAGGGGATGGCACTGAAGCTTTCTTT,CASSYPGDGTEAFF